The rows below give T cell receptor beta chains drawn from one sample of a study of blood T cell repertoires in COVID-19. The protocol was immunoSEQ multiplex PCR, while the TCRdb copy is restricted to in-frame clones and leaves out a portion. This sample carries some 68,000 clones, 70% to 85% of them seen once, and the ten largest clones take approximately 28%. The sequencing input was peripheral blood. These TCRs come from a man between 70 and 80 years old with acute or convalescent COVID-19. CDR3s include the opening cysteine and the closing phenylalanine or tryptophan. D genes are given only for firm matches. Clone size appears in some rows only: once, few, many, or a class for an expanded clone.

clone size: NA
V gene: TRBV5-4
J gene: TRBJ2-7
D gene: TRBD1
CDR3 protein: CASSLGDSTYEQYF
CDR3 DNA: TGTGCCAGCAGCTTAGGGGACAGCACCTACGAGCAGTACTTC

clone size: NA
V gene: TRBV29-1
J gene: TRBJ1-2
D gene: NA
CDR3 protein: CSVGEGNYGYTF
CDR3 DNA: TGCAGCGTTGGCGAGGGTAACTATGGCTACACCTTC

clone size: NA
V gene: TRBV5-1
J gene: TRBJ2-1
D gene: NA
CDR3 protein: CASSLFSFNEQFF
CDR3 DNA: TGCGCCAGCAGCTTGTTTTCTTTCAATGAGCAGTTCTTC

clone size: NA
V gene: TRBV5-4
J gene: TRBJ2-1
D gene: NA
CDR3 protein: CASSLVGVNEQFF
CDR3 DNA: TGTGCCAGCAGCCTCGTCGGGGTCAATGAGCAGTTCTTC

clone size: few
V gene: TRBV18
J gene: TRBJ1-2
D gene: NA
CDR3 protein: CASSPPSGGELSGYTF
CDR3 DNA: TGTGCCAGCTCACCACCGAGCGGGGGAGAGCTTTCTGGCTACACCTTC

clone size: NA
V gene: TRBV11-2
J gene: TRBJ2-7
D gene: NA
CDR3 protein: CASSSWQALSYEQYF
CDR3 DNA: TGTGCCAGCAGCTCCTGGCAGGCTCTATCCTACGAGCAGTACTTC

clone size: NA
V gene: TRBV21-1
J gene: TRBJ1-2
D gene: NA
CDR3 protein: CASSSTGTGGLQEDGYTF
CDR3 DNA: TGTGCCAGCAGCTCCACCGGGACAGGGGGGCTTCAGGAGGATGGCTACACCTTC

clone size: NA
V gene: TRBV30
J gene: TRBJ2-7
D gene: NA
CDR3 protein: CALEFTSSYEQYF
CDR3 DNA: TGTGCCCTGGAGTTCACGAGCTCCTACGAGCAGTACTTC

clone size: NA
V gene: TRBV11-2
J gene: TRBJ1-2
D gene: NA
CDR3 protein: CASSPFGADYGYTF
CDR3 DNA: TGTGCCAGCAGCCCCTTCGGTGCTGACTATGGCTACACCTTC

clone size: once
V gene: TRBV27
J gene: TRBJ2-7
D gene: NA
CDR3 protein: CASSLSTGSTYEQYF
CDR3 DNA: TGTGCCAGCAGTTTAAGTACAGGGTCAACATACGAGCAGTACTTC

clone size: NA
V gene: TRBV18
J gene: TRBJ1-2
D gene: TRBD1
CDR3 protein: CASSPGRTGDRGYTF
CDR3 DNA: TGTGCCAGCTCACCTGGTCGGACAGGGGATCGAGGCTACACCTTC

clone size: NA
V gene: TRBV6-1
J gene: TRBJ1-6
D gene: NA
CDR3 protein: CASSDTTEPLHF
CDR3 DNA: TGTGCCAGCAGTGACACCACCGAGCCCCTCCACTTT

clone size: NA
V gene: TRBV19
J gene: TRBJ2-1
D gene: TRBD1
CDR3 protein: CASNPASGGYEQFF
CDR3 DNA: TGTGCCAGTAATCCAGCCTCAGGGGGTTATGAGCAGTTCTTC

clone size: NA
V gene: TRBV28
J gene: TRBJ1-3
D gene: NA
CDR3 protein: CASRASGNTIYF
CDR3 DNA: TGTGCCAGCAGAGCCTCAGGAAACACCATATATTTT

clone size: NA
V gene: TRBV6-5
J gene: TRBJ1-1
D gene: NA
CDR3 protein: CASLTSGRPNTEAFF
CDR3 DNA: TGTGCCAGCCTTACCAGCGGCAGACCGAACACTGAAGCTTTCTTT

clone size: NA
V gene: TRBV27
J gene: TRBJ2-5
D gene: TRBD2
CDR3 protein: CASSPSGSQETQYF
CDR3 DNA: TGTGCCAGCAGCCCTAGCGGGAGTCAAGAGACCCAGTACTTC

clone size: NA
V gene: TRBV11-2
J gene: TRBJ2-7
D gene: NA
CDR3 protein: CASSLPAREQYF
CDR3 DNA: TGTGCCAGCAGCTTGCCCGCCAGGGAGCAGTACTTC

clone size: few
V gene: TRBV12-3/TRBV12-4
J gene: TRBJ2-7
D gene: TRBD2
CDR3 protein: CASSLAEDYEQYF
CDR3 DNA: TGTGCCAGCAGTCTAGCGGAGGACTACGAGCAGTACTTC

clone size: NA
V gene: TRBV29-1
J gene: TRBJ2-2
D gene: NA
CDR3 protein: CSVDAGTATGELFF
CDR3 DNA: TGCAGCGTTGATGCGGGTACGGCGACCGGGGAGCTGTTTTTT

clone size: NA
V gene: TRBV27
J gene: TRBJ2-5
D gene: TRBD2
CDR3 protein: CASSRYRTSVDQETQYF
CDR3 DNA: TGTGCCAGCAGCCGATACCGGACTAGCGTCGACCAAGAGACCCAGTACTTC

clone size: few
V gene: TRBV7-2
J gene: TRBJ1-4
D gene: NA
CDR3 protein: CASSPGSGGEKLFF
CDR3 DNA: TGTGCCAGCAGCCCCGGGTCGGGTGGAGAAAAACTGTTTTTT

clone size: once
V gene: TRBV5-1
J gene: TRBJ2-7
D gene: NA
CDR3 protein: CASSLVAGALYEQYF
CDR3 DNA: TGCGCCAGCAGCTTGGTAGCAGGGGCCTTGTACGAGCAGTACTTC

clone size: NA
V gene: TRBV13
J gene: TRBJ2-1
D gene: NA
CDR3 protein: CASSSPQVFGINEQFF
CDR3 DNA: TGTGCCAGCAGCTCGCCTCAGGTATTCGGGATCAATGAGCAGTTCTTC

clone size: NA
V gene: TRBV28
J gene: TRBJ2-3
D gene: NA
CDR3 protein: CASSLSYTQYF
CDR3 DNA: TGTGCCAGCAGTTTATCTTATACGCAGTATTTT

clone size: NA
V gene: TRBV7-9
J gene: TRBJ2-7
D gene: TRBD1
CDR3 protein: CASSLSGGSEEQYF
CDR3 DNA: TGTGCCAGCAGCTTATCAGGGGGCTCAGAGGAGCAGTACTTC

clone size: once
V gene: TRBV7-6
J gene: TRBJ1-5
D gene: NA
CDR3 protein: CASSLGQTRNQPQHF
CDR3 DNA: TGTGCCAGCAGCTTAGGACAGACGCGGAATCAGCCCCAGCATTTT